One sample yielded the 17 T cell receptor beta chains listed below, sequenced in a study of T-cell reconstitution after alpha-beta-depleted transplantation in children. Preparation of the TCRbeta library was carried out with unique molecular identifiers. TCRdb used MiXCR to reprocess the PCR reads, holding one entry per CDR3 protein. This table holds 90,000 to 100,000 distinct CDR3 sequences, more than 20% found once. Sequencing was performed on PBMCs, taken before TCRalphabeta/CD19-depleted stem cell transplant. These TCRs come from a boy between 2 and 10 years old with acute lymphoblastic leukemia, due to receive a stem cell transplant.

This clonotype was counted at least ten times. This rearrangement joins TRBV3-1 to TRBJ2-1; tentative D call: TRBD1 (5 bases). V was trimmed by 4 bases and J by 8 bases, leaving 24 bases between them. This CDR3 has 17 amino acids. Germline V gene lookup returns CDR1 LGHDT and CDR2 YNNKEL (reference sequence). The CDR3 DNA is TGTGCCAGCAGCCCAATCGTACCAGGGCCCCCATTTGATGAGCAGTTCTTC. Translated: CASSPIVPGPPFDEQFF.

The V call is TRBV5-8, the J call TRBJ2-1; 9 nucleotides agree with TRBD2. The V segment lost 4 bases and the J segment 7 bases; nucleotides outside the gene matches: 9. This CDR3 is built from 15 residues. In germline, CDR1 is SGHTS, CDR2 YDEGEE. This CDR3 reads CASSAGLASFNEQFF. The CDR3 nucleotides read TGTGCCAGCAGCGCCGGACTAGCGTCCTTTAATGAGCAGTTCTTC.

This clonotype was counted at least ten times. The CDR3 nucleotides read TGCAGCGTTGAAGCAGGGCTAGGCTATGGCTACACCTTC. This gives the protein CSVEAGLGYGYTF. The genes are TRBV29-1 and TRBJ1-2; a possible D gene is TRBD1 (5 bases). The CDR3 sequence is 13 residues long. Germline V gene lookup returns CDR1 SQVTM and CDR2 ANQGSEA. The V end lost 1 base, the J end lost 4 bases, and 10 bases lay between the germline ends.

A few counts support this clonotype. The V call is TRBV7-9, the J call TRBJ2-5; 7 positions match TRBD1. V gave up 1 base and J gave up 7 bases; unmatched junction bases: 6. Looked up from germline, CDR1 is SEHNR and CDR2 is FQNEAQ (reference sequence). The CDR3 consists of 14 residues. CDR3 bases: TGTGCCAGCAGCTTAGGTACAGGGGCTGGGACCCAGTACTTC. Protein sequence: CASSLGTGAGTQYF.

In its sample, this clonotype was seen a few times. The rearrangement uses TRBV5-1 and TRBJ2-1; 7 bases agree with TRBD2. Unmatched junction bases numbered 9, after V lost 0 bases and J lost 0 bases. CDR1 SGHRS and CDR2 YFSETQ come from the germline V gene. The CDR3 sequence is 18 residues long. DNA of the CDR3: TGCGCCAGCAGCTTGGGGGACTACTCATTATCCTCCTACAATGAGCAGTTCTTC. This codes for CASSLGDYSLSSYNEQFF. Supplemented by reference TRBV5-1 and TRBJ2-1, the full variable domain reads KAGVTQTPRYLIKTRGQQVTLSCSPISGHRSVSWYQQTPGQGLQFLFEYFSETQRNKGNFPGRFSGRQFSNSRSEMNVSTLELGDSALYLCASSLGDYSLSSYNEQFFGPGTRLTVL.

The V call is TRBV6-2 or TRBV6-3, the J call TRBJ2-2; D gene unclear. This CDR3 has 14 residues. V lost 5 bases and J lost 2, with 9 bases in between. Germline lookup yields CDR1 MNHEY and CDR2 SVGEGT. The DNA for the CDR3 is TGTGCCAGCAGTCCAGACTTTAACACCGGGGAGCTGTTTTTT. Amino acids: CASSPDFNTGELFF.

The chain carries TRBV15 and TRBJ2-2; TRBD2 matches at 9 bases. V dropped 1 base and J dropped 1; count of bases not matched to a gene: 4. The germline gives CDR1 LNHNV, CDR2 YYDKDF (reference sequence). The CDR3 sequence is 17 residues long. CDR3 in amino acids: CATSRVVTSGNTGELFF. The CDR3, as DNA: TGTGCCACCAGCAGAGTGGTGACTAGCGGGAACACCGGGGAGCTGTTTTTT.

The V call is TRBV5-6, the J call TRBJ1-1; D is unclear. The V gene lost 0 bases and the J gene lost 0 bases, with 6 bases spanning the gap. Germline values: CDR1 SGHDT, CDR2 YYEEEE. The CDR3 runs 14 residues. CDR3 amino acids: CASSLGTLNTEAFF. In DNA form, the CDR3 reads TGTGCCAGCAGCTTGGGGACGTTGAACACTGAAGCTTTCTTT.

The V gene is TRBV7-6, the J gene TRBJ2-3, with TRBD2 identical over 7 bases. V gave up 5 bases and J gave up 6 bases; unmatched junction bases: 14. In germline, CDR1 is SGHVS, CDR2 FNYEAQ. This CDR3 region has 16 residues. The CDR3 sequence is CASSRRTSDKVDTQYF. As DNA, the CDR3 is TGTGCCAGCAGCCGACGTACTAGCGACAAGGTTGATACGCAGTATTTT.

This clonotype was seen repeatedly, ten times or more. The gene calls are TRBV27 and TRBJ2-1; 8 bases map to TRBD1. The CDR3 has 14 residues. The junction had 9 bases not matched to a gene; V was cut back by 5 bases and J by 9 bases. Germline loops: CDR1 MNHEY, CDR2 SMNVEV (reference sequence). CDR3 in amino acids: CASSPAGQGGEQFF. CDR3 nucleotide sequence: TGTGCCAGCAGTCCAGCCGGACAGGGAGGTGAGCAGTTCTTC.

This clonotype was counted ten times or more. CDR3 amino acids: CATSRERGYGEQYF. The CDR3 DNA reads TGTGCCACCAGCAGAGAACGGGGATACGGCGAGCAGTACTTC. J is TRBJ2-7 and V is TRBV15; D is possibly TRBD2 (5 bases). The CDR3 has 14 residues. CDR1 and CDR2 from the germline V gene are LNHNV and YYDKDF (reference sequence). V dropped 0 bases and J dropped 6 bases, with 12 bases sitting between them.

This clonotype was counted only a few times. This sequence joins TRBV18 and TRBJ2-2; TRBD2 is a possible D gene (6 bases). With 6 bases removed from V and 5 bases from J, the gap between germline ends came to 19 bases. CDR1 and CDR2 from the germline V gene are KGHSH and LQKENI. This CDR3 is 16 amino acids long. The CDR3 spells CASSFNSGVRTGELFF. The CDR3 nucleotides read TGTGCCAGCTCGTTCAATAGCGGAGTGAGGACCGGGGAGCTGTTTTTT.

This chain uses TRBV12-3 or TRBV12-4 with TRBJ2-7; D perhaps matches TRBD1 (6 bases). V was shortened by 3 bases and J by 5 bases, with 11 bases between the two germline ends. This CDR3 is built from 13 residues. The CDR3 loop is CASSFLQGNEQYF. For the CDR3, the DNA is TGTGCCAGCAGTTTCCTACAGGGAAACGAGCAGTACTTC.

V gene TRBV12-3 or TRBV12-4 combines with J gene TRBJ2-3; TRBD2 agrees at 10 bases. The CDR3 loop spans 14 amino acids. Trimming cost V 1 base and J 14 bases; bases outside gene matches: 9. CDR3 DNA: TGTGCCAGCAGTTTAGGGACTAGCGGAGTCGCTTGGTATTTT. Its translation: CASSLGTSGVAWYF.

This clonotype was seen a few times. The CDR3 sequence: CASSLSDRGSPLHF. The DNA of the CDR3 is TGTGCCAGCAGTTTAAGCGACAGGGGATCACCCCTCCACTTT. The chain recombines TRBV12-3 or TRBV12-4 with TRBJ1-6; TRBD1 agrees at 8 bases. This CDR3 comprises 14 residues. The ends lost 2 bases at V and 10 bases at J; junction bases unmatched: 4.

This clonotype was recorded a few times. The rearrangement joins TRBV28 to TRBJ1-2; maybe TRBD1 (5 bases). The germline CDR1 and CDR2 sequences are MDHEN and SYDVKM. The germline V and J ends were trimmed by 5 bases and 6 bases, with 13 bases remaining between them. The CDR3 contains 13 residues. The CDR3 nucleotides are TGTGCCAGCAGTCGAAACGGGGCGCATGGCTACACCTTC. This codes for CASSRNGAHGYTF.

The V and J genes are TRBV6-5 and TRBJ2-2; TRBD2 might be the D (6 bases). The ends were cut back, 2 bases at V and 6 bases at J, with 13 bases in the middle. Germline CDR1 and CDR2: MNHEY and SVGAGI. This CDR3 comprises 15 residues. The chain's CDR3 is CASSYQRALAGELFF. The CDR3 DNA is TGTGCCAGCAGTTACCAGCGGGCCCTCGCCGGGGAGCTGTTTTTT.